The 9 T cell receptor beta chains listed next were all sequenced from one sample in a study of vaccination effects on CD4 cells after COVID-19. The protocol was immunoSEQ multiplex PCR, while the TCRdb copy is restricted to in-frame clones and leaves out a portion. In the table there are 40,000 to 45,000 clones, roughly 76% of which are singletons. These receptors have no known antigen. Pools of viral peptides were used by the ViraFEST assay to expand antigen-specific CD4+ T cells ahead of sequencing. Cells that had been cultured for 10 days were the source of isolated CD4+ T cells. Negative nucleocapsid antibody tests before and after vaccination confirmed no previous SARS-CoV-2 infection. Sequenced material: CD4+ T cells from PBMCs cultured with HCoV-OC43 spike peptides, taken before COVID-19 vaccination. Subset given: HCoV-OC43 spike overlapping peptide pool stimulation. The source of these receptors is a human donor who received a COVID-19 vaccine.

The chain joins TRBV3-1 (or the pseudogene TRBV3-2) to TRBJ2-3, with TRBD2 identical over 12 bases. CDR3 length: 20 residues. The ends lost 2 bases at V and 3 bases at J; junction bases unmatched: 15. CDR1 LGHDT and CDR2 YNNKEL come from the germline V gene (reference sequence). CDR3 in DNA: TGTGCCAGCAGCCAACCATTAGGGGCTAGCGGGAGGGATTGGACAGATACGCAGTATTTT. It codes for CASSQPLGASGRDWTDTQYF.

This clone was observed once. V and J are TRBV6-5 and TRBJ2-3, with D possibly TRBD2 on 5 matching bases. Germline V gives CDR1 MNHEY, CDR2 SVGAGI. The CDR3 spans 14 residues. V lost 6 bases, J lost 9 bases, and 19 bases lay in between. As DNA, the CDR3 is TGTGCCAGCAGGGTCTCGATGGGAGAAGAGACGCAGTATTTT. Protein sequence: CASRVSMGEETQYF.

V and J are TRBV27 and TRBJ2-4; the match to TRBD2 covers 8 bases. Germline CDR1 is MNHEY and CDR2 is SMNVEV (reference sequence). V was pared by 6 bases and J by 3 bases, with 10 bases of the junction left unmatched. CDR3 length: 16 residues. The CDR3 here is CASRGKREWVKNIQYF. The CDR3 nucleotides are TGTGCCAGCAGGGGAAAGCGGGAGTGGGTCAAAAACATTCAGTACTTC.

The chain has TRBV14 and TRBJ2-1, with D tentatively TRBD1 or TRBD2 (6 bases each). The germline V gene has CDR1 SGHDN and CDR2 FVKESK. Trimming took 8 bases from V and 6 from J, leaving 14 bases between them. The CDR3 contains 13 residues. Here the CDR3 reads CASSQQGGNEQFF. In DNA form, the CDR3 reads TGTGCCAGCTCGCAACAGGGAGGCAATGAGCAGTTCTTC.

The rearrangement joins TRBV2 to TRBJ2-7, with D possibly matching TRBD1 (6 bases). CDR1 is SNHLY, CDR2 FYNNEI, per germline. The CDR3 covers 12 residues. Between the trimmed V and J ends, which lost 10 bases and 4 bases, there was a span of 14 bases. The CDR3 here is CAIVQGQYEQYF. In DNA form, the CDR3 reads TGTGCCATCGTTCAAGGACAGTACGAGCAGTACTTC. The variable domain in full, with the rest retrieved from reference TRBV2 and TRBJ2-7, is EPEVTQTPSHQVTQMGQEVILRCVPISNHLYFYWYRQILGQKVEFLVSFYNNEISEKSEIFDDQFSVERPDGSNFTLKIRSTKLEDSAMYFCAIVQGQYEQYFGPGTRLTVT.

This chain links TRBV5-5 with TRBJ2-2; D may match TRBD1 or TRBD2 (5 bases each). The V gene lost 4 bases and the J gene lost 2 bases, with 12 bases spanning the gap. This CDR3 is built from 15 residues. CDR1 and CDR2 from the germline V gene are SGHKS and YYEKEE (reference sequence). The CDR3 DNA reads TGTGCCAGCAGCCCAGAGGGGACCAACACCGGGGAGCTGTTTTTT. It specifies CASSPEGTNTGELFF. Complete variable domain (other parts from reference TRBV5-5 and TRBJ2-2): DAGVTQSPTHLIKTRGQQVTLRCSPISGHKSVSWYQQVLGQGPQFIFQYYEKEERGRGNFPDRFSARQFPNYSSELNVNALLLGDSALYLCASSPEGTNTGELFFGEGSRLTVL.

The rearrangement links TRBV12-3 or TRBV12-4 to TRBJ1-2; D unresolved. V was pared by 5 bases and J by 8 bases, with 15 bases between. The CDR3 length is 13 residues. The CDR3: CASSQTRDGGYTF. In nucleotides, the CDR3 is TGTGCCAGCAGTCAGACAAGGGATGGCGGCTACACCTTC.

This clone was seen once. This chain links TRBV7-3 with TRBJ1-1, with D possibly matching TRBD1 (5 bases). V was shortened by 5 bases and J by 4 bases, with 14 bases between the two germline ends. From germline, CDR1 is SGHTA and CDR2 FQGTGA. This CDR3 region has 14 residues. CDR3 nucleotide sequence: TGTGCCAGCAGCATGGACCCGGGGGGCACTGAAGCTTTCTTT. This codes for CASSMDPGGTEAFF.

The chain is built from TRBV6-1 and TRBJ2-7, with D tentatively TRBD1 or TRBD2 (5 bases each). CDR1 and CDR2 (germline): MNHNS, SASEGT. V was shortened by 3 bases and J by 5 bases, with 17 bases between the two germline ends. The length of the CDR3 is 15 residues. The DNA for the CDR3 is TGTGCCAGCAGTGAGAGGGGTGTCGTGGGGAACGAGCAGTACTTC. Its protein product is CASSERGVVGNEQYF.